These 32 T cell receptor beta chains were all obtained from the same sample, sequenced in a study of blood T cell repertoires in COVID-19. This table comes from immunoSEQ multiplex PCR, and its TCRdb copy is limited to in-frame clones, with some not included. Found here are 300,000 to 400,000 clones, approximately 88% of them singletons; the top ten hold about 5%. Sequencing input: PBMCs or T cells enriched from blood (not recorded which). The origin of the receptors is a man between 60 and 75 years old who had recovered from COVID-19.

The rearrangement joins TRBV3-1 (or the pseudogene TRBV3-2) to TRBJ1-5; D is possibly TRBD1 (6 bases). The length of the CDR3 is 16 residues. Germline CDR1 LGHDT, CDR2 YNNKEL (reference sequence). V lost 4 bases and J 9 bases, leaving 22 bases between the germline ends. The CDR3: CASSLGPGQSARPQHF. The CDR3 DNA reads TGTGCCAGCAGCCTTGGGCCTGGACAGTCCGCCCGGCCCCAGCATTTT.

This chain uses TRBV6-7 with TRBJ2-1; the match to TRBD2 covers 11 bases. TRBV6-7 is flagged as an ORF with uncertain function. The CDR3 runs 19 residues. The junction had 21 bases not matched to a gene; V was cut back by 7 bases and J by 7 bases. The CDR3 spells CASTPGDGALAGEGNEQFF. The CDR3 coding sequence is TGTGCCAGCACCCCAGGGGACGGAGCACTAGCGGGAGAAGGGAATGAGCAGTTCTTC.

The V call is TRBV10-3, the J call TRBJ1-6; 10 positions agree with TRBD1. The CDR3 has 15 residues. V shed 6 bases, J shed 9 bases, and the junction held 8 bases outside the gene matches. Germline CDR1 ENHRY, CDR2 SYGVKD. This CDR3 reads CAIRGQGVDSSPLHF. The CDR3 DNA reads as TGTGCCATCAGAGGACAGGGGGTGGATAGTTCACCCCTCCACTTT.

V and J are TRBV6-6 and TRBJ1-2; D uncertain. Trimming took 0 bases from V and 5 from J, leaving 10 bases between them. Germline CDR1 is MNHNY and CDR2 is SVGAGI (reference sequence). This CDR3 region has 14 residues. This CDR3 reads CASSYSRQSYGYTF. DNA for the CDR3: TGTGCCAGCAGTTACTCGAGGCAGTCATATGGCTACACCTTC.

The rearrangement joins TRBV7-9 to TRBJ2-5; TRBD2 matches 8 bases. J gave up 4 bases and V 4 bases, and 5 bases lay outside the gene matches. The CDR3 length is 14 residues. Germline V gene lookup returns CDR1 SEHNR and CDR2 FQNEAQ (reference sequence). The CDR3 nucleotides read TGTGCCAGCAGCTATAGCGGGGTGGGAGAGACCCAGTACTTC. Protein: CASSYSGVGETQYF.

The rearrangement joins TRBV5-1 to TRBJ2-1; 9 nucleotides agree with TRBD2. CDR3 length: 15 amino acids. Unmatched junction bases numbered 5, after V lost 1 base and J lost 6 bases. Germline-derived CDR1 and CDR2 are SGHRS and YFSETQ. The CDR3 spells CASSLQLAGFNEQFF. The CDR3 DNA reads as TGCGCCAGCAGCTTGCAACTAGCGGGCTTCAATGAGCAGTTCTTC.

The CDR3 protein is CSVFPQGAASYEQYF. Here the CDR3 DNA reads TGCAGCGTTTTTCCACAGGGGGCCGCATCCTACGAGCAGTACTTC. The chain combines TRBV29-1 with TRBJ2-7; TRBD1 agrees at 9 bases. V shed 5 bases and J 1 base; nucleotides not matched to a gene: 9. Germline V gives CDR1 SQVTM, CDR2 ANQGSEA. This CDR3 contains 15 residues.

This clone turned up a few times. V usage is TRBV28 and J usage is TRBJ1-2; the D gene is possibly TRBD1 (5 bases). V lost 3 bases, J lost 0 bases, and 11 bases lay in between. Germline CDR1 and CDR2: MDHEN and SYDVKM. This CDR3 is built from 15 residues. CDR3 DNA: TGTGCCAGCAGTTTTTTCGACAGACCTAACTATGGCTACACCTTC. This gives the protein CASSFFDRPNYGYTF.

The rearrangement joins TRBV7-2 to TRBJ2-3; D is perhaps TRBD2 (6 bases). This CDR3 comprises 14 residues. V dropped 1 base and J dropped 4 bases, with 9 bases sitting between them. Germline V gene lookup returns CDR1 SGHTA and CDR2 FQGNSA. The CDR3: CASSLGTSPDTQYF. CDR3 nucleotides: TGTGCCAGCAGCTTAGGAACTAGCCCAGATACGCAGTATTTT.

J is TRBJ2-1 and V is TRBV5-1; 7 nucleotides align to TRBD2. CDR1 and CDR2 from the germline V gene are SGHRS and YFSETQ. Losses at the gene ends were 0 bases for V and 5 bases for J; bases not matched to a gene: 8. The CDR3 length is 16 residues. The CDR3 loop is CASSLDMLAEDNEQFF. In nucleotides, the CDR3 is TGCGCCAGCAGCTTGGATATGCTAGCGGAAGACAATGAGCAGTTCTTC.

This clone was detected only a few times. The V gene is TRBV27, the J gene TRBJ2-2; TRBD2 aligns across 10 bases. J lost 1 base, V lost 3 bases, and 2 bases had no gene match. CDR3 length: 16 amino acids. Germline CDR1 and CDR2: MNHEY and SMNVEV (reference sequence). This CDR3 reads CASSLLAGGNTGELFF. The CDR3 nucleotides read TGTGCCAGCAGTTTGTTAGCGGGAGGGAACACCGGGGAGCTGTTTTTT.

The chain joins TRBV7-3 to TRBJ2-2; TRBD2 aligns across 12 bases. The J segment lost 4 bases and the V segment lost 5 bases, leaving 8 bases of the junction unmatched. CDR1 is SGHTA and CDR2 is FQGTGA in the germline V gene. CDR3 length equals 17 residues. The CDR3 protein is CASSRLAGGPGTGELFF. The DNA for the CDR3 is TGTGCCAGCAGCCGTCTAGCGGGAGGGCCGGGCACCGGGGAGCTGTTTTTT. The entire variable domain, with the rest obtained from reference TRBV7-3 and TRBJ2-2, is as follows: GAGVSQTPSNKVTEKGKYVELRCDPISGHTALYWYRQSLGQGPEFLIYFQGTGAADDSGLPNDRFFAVRPEGSVSTLKIQRTERGDSAVYLCASSRLAGGPGTGELFFGEGSRLTVL.

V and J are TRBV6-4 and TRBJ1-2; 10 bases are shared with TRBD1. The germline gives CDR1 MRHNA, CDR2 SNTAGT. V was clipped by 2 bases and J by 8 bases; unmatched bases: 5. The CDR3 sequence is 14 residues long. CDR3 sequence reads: CASSDADRGLGYTF. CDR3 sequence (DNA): TGTGCCAGCAGTGACGCCGACAGGGGGCTCGGCTACACCTTC.

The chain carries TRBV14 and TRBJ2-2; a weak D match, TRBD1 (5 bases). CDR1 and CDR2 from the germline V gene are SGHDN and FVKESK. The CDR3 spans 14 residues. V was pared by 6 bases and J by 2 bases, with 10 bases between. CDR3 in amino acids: CASSRQLNTGELFF. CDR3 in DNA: TGTGCCAGCAGTAGACAGCTAAACACCGGGGAGCTGTTTTTT.

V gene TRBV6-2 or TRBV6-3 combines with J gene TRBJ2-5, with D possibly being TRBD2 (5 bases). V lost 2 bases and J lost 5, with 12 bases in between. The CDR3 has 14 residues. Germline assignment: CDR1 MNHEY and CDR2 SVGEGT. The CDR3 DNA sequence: TGTGCCAGCAGTTACACCGGCAGGAGGGAGACCCAGTACTTC. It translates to CASSYTGRRETQYF.

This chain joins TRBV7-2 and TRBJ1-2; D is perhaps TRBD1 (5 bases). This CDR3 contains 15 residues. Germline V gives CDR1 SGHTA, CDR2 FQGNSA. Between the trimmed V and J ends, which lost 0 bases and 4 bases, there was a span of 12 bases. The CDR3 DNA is TGTGCCAGCAGCTTAGCTGGGCAGGGCCTCTATGGCTACACCTTC. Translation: CASSLAGQGLYGYTF.

The CDR3 sequence is CASSLVSGRALNTGELFF. The CDR3 nucleotides are TGTGCCAGCAGCTTAGTTAGCGGGAGGGCCTTGAACACCGGGGAGCTGTTTTTT. V and J are TRBV13 and TRBJ2-2; 11 positions match TRBD2. Germline CDR1 is PRHDT and CDR2 is FYEKMQ (reference sequence). V was pared by 1 base and J by 1 base, with 5 bases of the junction left unmatched. This CDR3 comprises 18 residues.

CDR3 sequence reads: CASSRQGAFTEAFF. Here the CDR3 DNA reads TGTGCCAGTAGTAGACAGGGGGCGTTCACTGAAGCTTTCTTT. V and J are TRBV19 and TRBJ1-1, with TRBD1 matching over 10 bases. The ends lost 4 bases at V and 4 bases at J; junction bases unmatched: 3. Looked up from germline, CDR1 is LNHDA and CDR2 is SQIVND (reference sequence). The CDR3 has 14 amino acids.

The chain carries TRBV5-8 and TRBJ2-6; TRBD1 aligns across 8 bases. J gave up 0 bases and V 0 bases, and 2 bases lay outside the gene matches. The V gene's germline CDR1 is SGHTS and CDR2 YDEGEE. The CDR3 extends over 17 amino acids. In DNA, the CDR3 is TGTGCCAGCAGCTTGGGGACAGGGTCCTCTGGGGCCAACGTCCTGACTTTC. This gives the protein CASSLGTGSSGANVLTF.

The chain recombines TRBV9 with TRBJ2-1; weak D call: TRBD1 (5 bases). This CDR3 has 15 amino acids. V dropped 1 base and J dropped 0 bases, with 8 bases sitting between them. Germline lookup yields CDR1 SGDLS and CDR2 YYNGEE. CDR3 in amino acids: CASSVQGSSYNEQFF. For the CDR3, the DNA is TGTGCCAGCAGCGTACAGGGTAGCTCCTACAATGAGCAGTTCTTC.

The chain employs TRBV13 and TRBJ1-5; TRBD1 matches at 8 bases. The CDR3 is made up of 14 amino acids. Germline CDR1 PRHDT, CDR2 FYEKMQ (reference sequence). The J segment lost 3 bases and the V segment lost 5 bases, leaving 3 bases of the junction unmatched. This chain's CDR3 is CASSRQGINQPQHF. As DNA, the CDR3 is TGTGCCAGCAGCAGACAGGGGATCAATCAGCCCCAGCATTTT. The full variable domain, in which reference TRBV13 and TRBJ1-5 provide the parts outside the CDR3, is AAGVIQSPRHLIKEKRETATLKCYPIPRHDTVYWYQQGPGQDPQFLISFYEKMQSDKGSIPDRFSAQQFSDYHSELNMSSLELGDSALYFCASSRQGINQPQHFGDGTRLSIL.

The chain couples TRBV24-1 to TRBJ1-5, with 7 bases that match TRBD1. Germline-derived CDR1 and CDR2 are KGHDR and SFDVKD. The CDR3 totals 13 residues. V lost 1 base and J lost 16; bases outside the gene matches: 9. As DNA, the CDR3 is TGTGCCACCAGTGATTTTGCCACAGGGGTCCCCCATTTT. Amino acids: CATSDFATGVPHF.

The CDR3 sequence: CASSVGGGVISGGSYEQYF. For the CDR3, the DNA is TGTGCCAGCAGCGTAGGTGGAGGGGTAATTAGCGGGGGGTCCTACGAGCAGTACTTC. This rearrangement joins TRBV9 to TRBJ2-7; 10 nucleotides line up with TRBD2. This CDR3 comprises 19 residues. After removal of 0 bases from V and 1 base from J, the junction contained 13 bases not matched to a gene. The germline V gene has CDR1 SGDLS and CDR2 YYNGEE.

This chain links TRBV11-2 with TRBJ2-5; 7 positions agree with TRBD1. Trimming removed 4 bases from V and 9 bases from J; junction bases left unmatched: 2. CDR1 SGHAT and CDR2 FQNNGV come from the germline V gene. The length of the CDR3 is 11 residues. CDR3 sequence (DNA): TGTGCCAGCAGCTACGACAGGGCCCAGTACTTC. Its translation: CASSYDRAQYF.

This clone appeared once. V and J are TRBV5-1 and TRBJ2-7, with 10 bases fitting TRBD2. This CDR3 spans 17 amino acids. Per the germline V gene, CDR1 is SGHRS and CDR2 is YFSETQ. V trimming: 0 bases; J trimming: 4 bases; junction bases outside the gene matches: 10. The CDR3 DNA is TGCGCCAGCAGCTTGGTTTCGGCTAGCGGGAGAGAGTACGAGCAGTACTTC. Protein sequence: CASSLVSASGREYEQYF.

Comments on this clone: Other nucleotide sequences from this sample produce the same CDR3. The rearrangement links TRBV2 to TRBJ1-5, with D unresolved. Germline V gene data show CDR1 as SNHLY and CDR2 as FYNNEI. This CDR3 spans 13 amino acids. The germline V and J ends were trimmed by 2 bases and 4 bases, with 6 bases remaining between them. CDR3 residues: CASSERGNQPQHF. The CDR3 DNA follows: TGTGCCAGCAGTGAACGGGGAAATCAGCCCCAGCATTTT.

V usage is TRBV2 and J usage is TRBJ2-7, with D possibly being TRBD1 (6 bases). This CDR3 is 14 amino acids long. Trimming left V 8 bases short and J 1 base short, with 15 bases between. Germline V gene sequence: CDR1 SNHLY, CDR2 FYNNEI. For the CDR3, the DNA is TGTGCCAGCGTGTTAGACAGGCGTTCCTACGAGCAGTACTTC. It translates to CASVLDRRSYEQYF. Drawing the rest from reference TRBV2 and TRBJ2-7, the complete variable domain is EPEVTQTPSHQVTQMGQEVILRCVPISNHLYFYWYRQILGQKVEFLVSFYNNEISEKSEIFDDQFSVERPDGSNFTLKIRSTKLEDSAMYFCASVLDRRSYEQYFGPGTRLTVT.

The CDR3 DNA reads as TGTGCCAGCAGCCAGTCCCACTCGGGGGGCTACACCTTC. This gives the protein CASSQSHSGGYTF. The chain couples TRBV3-1 (or the pseudogene TRBV3-2) to TRBJ1-2; no definite D call. V lost 3 bases and J lost 8, with 13 bases in between. Germline V gene sequence: CDR1 LGHDT, CDR2 YNNKEL (reference sequence). This CDR3 contains 13 residues.

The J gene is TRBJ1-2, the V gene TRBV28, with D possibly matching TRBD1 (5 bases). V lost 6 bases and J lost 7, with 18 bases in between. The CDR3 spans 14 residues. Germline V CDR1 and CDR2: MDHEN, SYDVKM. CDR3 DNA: TGTGCCAGCAGGATCACCGGGACGGGAGGTGGCTACACCTTC. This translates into CASRITGTGGGYTF.

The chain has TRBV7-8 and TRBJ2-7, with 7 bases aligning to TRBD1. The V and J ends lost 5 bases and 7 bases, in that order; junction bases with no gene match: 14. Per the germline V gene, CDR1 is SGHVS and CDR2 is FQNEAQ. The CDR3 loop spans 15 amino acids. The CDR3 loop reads CASSKTGTEASEQYF. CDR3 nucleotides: TGTGCCAGCAGCAAAACCGGGACAGAAGCTTCGGAGCAGTACTTC.

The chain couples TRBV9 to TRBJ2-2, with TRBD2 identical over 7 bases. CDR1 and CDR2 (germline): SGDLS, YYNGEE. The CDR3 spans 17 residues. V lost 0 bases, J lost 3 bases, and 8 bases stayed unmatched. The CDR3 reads CASSVDKAGAYTGELFF. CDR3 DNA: TGTGCCAGCAGCGTAGATAAGGCGGGAGCCTACACCGGGGAGCTGTTTTTT. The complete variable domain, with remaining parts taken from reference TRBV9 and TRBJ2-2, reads DSGVTQTPKHLITATGQRVTLRCSPRSGDLSVYWYQQSLDQGLQFLIQYYNGEERAKGNILERFSAQQFPDLHSELNLSSLELGDSALYFCASSVDKAGAYTGELFFGEGSRLTVL.

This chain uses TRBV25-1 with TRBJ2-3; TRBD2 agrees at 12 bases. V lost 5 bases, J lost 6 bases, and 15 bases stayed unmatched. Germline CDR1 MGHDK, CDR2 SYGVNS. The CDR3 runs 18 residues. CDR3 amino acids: CASSPLGASGRAKDTQYF. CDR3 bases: TGTGCCAGCAGTCCCCTAGGGGCTAGCGGGAGGGCCAAGGATACGCAGTATTTT.